These 3 T cell receptor beta chains share one sample of origin, sequenced in a study of human T cells and chemical hapten exposure. Total RNA came from unfractionated whole blood. Via MiXCR, TCRdb re-called the 5' RACE reads, giving one row per CDR3 protein. The data hold approximately 80,000 distinct CDR3 sequences, with roughly 15% observed a single time. Receptors were obtained from a female donor in good health.

This chain links TRBV12-3 or TRBV12-4 with TRBJ2-1; TRBD2 matches 7 bases. CDR3 length: 11 amino acids. With 6 bases clipped from V and 13 bases from J, the junction kept 6 bases outside the gene matches. CDR3 protein: CASSTGTIQFF. The CDR3 region has the DNA TGTGCCAGCAGCACCGGGACTATCCAGTTCTTC.

This clonotype occurred a few times. The chain recombines TRBV5-1 with TRBJ1-2; tentative D call: TRBD1 (6 bases). V dropped 5 bases and J dropped 4 bases, with 27 bases sitting between them. Looked up from germline, CDR1 is SGHRS and CDR2 is YFSETQ. The length of the CDR3 is 18 residues. CDR3 nucleotide sequence: TGCGCCAGCAGACGTGAAGTGCAACAGGGTCCTTCCTCCTATGGCTACACCTTC. The encoded protein is CASRREVQQGPSSYGYTF.

Ten or more counts support this clonotype. The J gene is TRBJ1-6, the V gene TRBV30, with unresolved D. The CDR3 is made up of 19 amino acids. Trimming removed 1 base at V and 0 bases at J, with 19 bases between. Germline loops: CDR1 GTSNPN, CDR2 SVGIG (reference sequence). CDR3 nucleotides: TGTGCCTGGAGTGCCGCCAGAAGATTTTCTAGCTCCTATAATTCACCCCTCCACTTT. Amino acid sequence: CAWSAARRFSSSYNSPLHF. Variable domain in full (rest from reference TRBV30 and TRBJ1-6): SQTIHQWPATLVQPVGSPLSLECTVEGTSNPNLYWYRQAAGRGLQLLFYSVGIGQISSEVPQNLSASRPQDRQFILSSKKLLLSDSGFYLCAWSAARRFSSSYNSPLHFGNGTRLTVT.